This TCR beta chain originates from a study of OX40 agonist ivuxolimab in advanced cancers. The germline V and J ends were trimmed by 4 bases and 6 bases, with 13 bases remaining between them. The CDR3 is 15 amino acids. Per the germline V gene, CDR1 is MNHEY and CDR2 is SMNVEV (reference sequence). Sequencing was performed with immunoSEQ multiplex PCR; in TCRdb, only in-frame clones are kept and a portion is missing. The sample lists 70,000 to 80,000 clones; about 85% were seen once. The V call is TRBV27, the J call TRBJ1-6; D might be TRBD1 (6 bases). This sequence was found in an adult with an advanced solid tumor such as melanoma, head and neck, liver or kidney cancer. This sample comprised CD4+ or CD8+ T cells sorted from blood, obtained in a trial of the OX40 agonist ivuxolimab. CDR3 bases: TGTGCCAGCAGTTCGTTACAGGGATTTAATTCACCCCTCCACTTT. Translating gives CASSSLQGFNSPLHF.